This TCR beta chain emerged from a study of identical twins (dated by TCRdb to 2015 to 2016). In terms of the full investigation: The study deep-sequenced TCR alpha and beta repertoires from monozygotic twins, unrelated adults of various ages and cord blood to test whether fetal clonotypes persist. To rule out contamination, replicate twin experiments were performed at different times with different library preparation protocols.

General conclusions and limits of the study: Abundant cord blood beta clonotypes had fewer insertions, young adult naive repertoires showed a similar but weaker trend, and memory repertoires showed no such trend. The excess sharing between twins in beta out-of-frame sequences was weaker because fewer shared sequences reduced the signal-to-noise ratio. Zero-insertion analyses could be partly confounded by invariant T cells such as MAIT and iNKT, though diverse VJ usage argued against such confounding for most clonotypes. Conclusions relied on cross-sectional statistical analysis, since the same donors could not be followed over many years. Recombination models systematically underestimated out-of-frame TCR alpha sharing in monozygotic twins but agreed with sharing between unrelated individuals. Compared with coincidental sharing between unrelated individuals, out-of-frame TCR alpha sequences shared between twins showed an excess of sequences with low generation probability.

The table lists this clonotype with many counts. This clone's antigen is unknown. Base qualities were left out, and no much larger clone turns up one base away. Every donor was a healthy Caucasian. Three pairs of female monozygotic twins, all aged roughly 18 to 29 years, were included in the twin cohort. Miltenyi CD45RO+ enrichment and human naive T-cell isolation kits were used to isolate memory (CD45RO+) and naive T cells from PBMC. Library prep was done by 5' RACE. The data were produced on an Illumina HiSeq 2000. Template switching introduced a universal primer binding site; the final cDNA contained a unique molecular identifier, enabling accurate counting of TCR cDNA molecules. Specific primers in the conserved constant-segment region were used to synthesize first-strand cDNA for the TCR alpha and beta chains. To control for contamination, every cDNA library was double barcoded, receiving both a SMART-Mk sample barcode and Illumina barcodes. TruSeq adapter sequences along with Illumina sample barcodes were introduced in two successive PCR steps. TCR alpha and beta cDNA libraries were sequenced on the Illumina HiSeq platform with custom primers. The study's own analysis went as follows. MiGEC was used to process raw reads and extract unique molecular identifiers, and MiXCR was used to find CDR3 positions. Recombination models were inferred per individual with the repgenHMM and IGoR tools using an EM algorithm. Shared clonotype analysis was performed with the tcR package in R, normalizing sharing by the product of cloneset sizes. To study raw recombination without the effects of thymic and clonal selection, out-of-frame nonproductive sequences were analyzed. Using fastp trimming at Q25 and MiXCR clonotype assembly, TCRdb reanalyzed the public sequencing data and kept in-frame beta chains. Rows are combined by CDR3 protein, so each entry shows the most common genes and DNA. These V and J calls originate from TCRdb's pipeline instead of the authors' own analysis. This sample has fewer than 350,000 distinct CDR3 sequences in its table, and roughly 8.6% of those were observed once. Approximately 2.1% of the sample is held by the ten biggest clonotypes.

The germline V gene provides CDR1 MNHNS and CDR2 SASEGT. Counted from cysteine to phenylalanine, this CDR3 has 14 amino acids. The sequence is cut down to CDR3 DNA, 42 bases in frame from base 1. V ends up 6 bases short and J 8 bases short, with an unmatched junction base count of 10. The same sample was also used in a study of yellow fever vaccine responses in identical twins. As that second paper reports: The T cell response to vaccination in identical twins was reported by the authors to appear partly convergent and partly personalized. Focusing on identical twins, the study followed the T cell clones that responded to the vaccine, and did so with precision.

The sequenced material came from memory (CD45RO+) T cells sorted from blood. Taken with the paper, the label for cell subset or site translates to: CD45RO+ enriched T cells. The receptor's source is a woman younger than 30 in good health. This receptor chain uses TRBV6-1 and TRBJ1-2; 9 middle bases align to TRBD1. The CDR3 has the sequence CASSRAGTGRGYTF. The sequence in DNA is TGTGCCAGCAGCCGGGCCGGGACAGGGCGGGGCTACACCTTC.